The sequence of this T cell receptor (beta chain) was determined in a study of tumor-infiltrating lymphocytes in primary liver carcinoma. About the research overall: The yield of productive TCRbeta reads per sample was roughly 3.65 to 8 million and was similar across tissue types.

With respect to this clonotype: Its antigen is not identified. Sequence at one end of the junction differs from germline and may be a read error.

Starting material for RNA and DNA co-extraction consisted of about 17-32 mg of unsorted bulk tissue. Surgery removed the patients' primary liver carcinoma. Chronic HBV infection affected patients, none of whom had received treatment. General study points: Against blood, tumors held a significantly higher top-250-clone fraction (p = 0.039).

The input was roughly 0.5 ug total RNA; TCR beta cDNA was made from it with a constant-region primer. Library construction for TCR beta comprised three nested multiplex PCR rounds performed with slightly modified ARM-PCR. TCRdb analysed the multiplex PCR reads with MiXCR anew, one entry per CDR3 protein. This table has about 44,000 distinct CDR3 sequences, approximately 71% appearing once. The source of this sequence is a young woman with primary liver carcinoma and hepatitis B virus infection. Input material: tumor-adjacent normal liver tissue.

CDR3 region: CASIGDRTNEHYF. The DNA for the CDR3 is TGTGCCAGCATAGGAGACAGGACCAACGAGCACTACTTC. This chain connects TRBV11-2 to TRBJ2-7; TRBD1 might be the D (6 bases). The CDR3 is made up of 13 amino acids. The germline V gene encodes CDR1 SGHAT and CDR2 FQNNGV. Variable domain in full (rest from reference TRBV11-2 and TRBJ2-7): EAGVAQSPRYKIIEKRQSVAFWCNPISGHATLYWYQQILGQGPKLLIQFQNNGVVDDSQLPKDRFSAERLKGVDSTLKIQPAKLEDSAVYLCASIGDRTNEHYFGPGTRLTVT.